Sequencing of this TCR beta chain was carried out in a study of T cells in Graves' hyperthyroidism and ophthalmopathy. Study-level findings and limits: Blood also contained most expanded thyroid clonotypes above 0.001.

On this clonotype itself: The antigen is not known.

V was clipped by 3 bases and J by 7 bases; unmatched bases: 9. This CDR3 comprises 15 residues. CDR1 SQVTM and CDR2 ANQGSEA come from the germline V gene. RNA transcripts gave rise to amplified TCR beta CDR3 regions. Using the HTBI primer set, a first-round RT-PCR was run on the TCR CDR3. TCRdb redid the calling of the multiplex PCR reads with MiXCR, one entry per CDR3 protein. The top ten hold around 8.1% of the sample, which has over 650,000 distinct CDR3 sequences, about 16% seen once. Isolation of PBMCs was performed on 8.5 to 10 ml fresh peripheral blood. The chain links TRBV29-1 to TRBJ2-1; 10 bases agree with TRBD2. This clonotype originated in a man between 18 and 35 years old with Graves' hyperthyroidism. The sample was blood. CDR3 DNA: TGCAGCGTTGAGGGAGCGGGAGGGCGGTGGAATGAGCAGTTCTTC. Its translation is CSVEGAGGRWNEQFF.